These 24 T cell receptor beta chains were sequenced from one sample in a study of shared clonotypes between healthy human individuals. CD45RO-negative, CCR7-positively selected cells formed the naive CD8 fraction, excluding terminally differentiated effector memory CD45RA+ cells. TCRdb keeps only in-frame clones here, not all; method: immunoSEQ multiplex PCR. The sample consists of over 750,000 clones, roughly 96% of them appearing once. Input material: naive CD8+ T cells sorted from blood. All receptors come from a man aged 30-40 years in good health.

This chain joins TRBV27 and TRBJ2-7; 7 nucleotides align to TRBD2. The CDR3 has 14 amino acids. Germline values: CDR1 MNHEY, CDR2 SMNVEV (reference sequence). Trimming removed 3 bases from V and 7 bases from J; junction bases left unmatched: 9. The CDR3 here is CASSFAGVVGEQYF. CDR3 nucleotide sequence: TGTGCCAGCAGTTTCGCGGGAGTGGTAGGGGAGCAGTACTTC.

This chain joins TRBV11-3 and TRBJ2-6; 7 nucleotides align to TRBD1. Germline lookup yields CDR1 SGHNT and CDR2 YENEEA. The J segment lost 0 bases and the V segment lost 6 bases, leaving 11 bases of the junction unmatched. The CDR3 covers 18 residues. The CDR3, as DNA: TGTGCCAGCAGTCGACCGGGACAGAGCCTCTCTGGGGCCAACGTCCTGACTTTC. It is translated as CASSRPGQSLSGANVLTF.

About this clone: Other nucleotide sequences in the sample specify the same CDR3. The V and J genes are TRBV6-5 and TRBJ2-7; 8 positions agree with TRBD1. V shed 0 bases and J 3 bases; nucleotides not matched to a gene: 4. The CDR3 sequence is 15 residues long. Germline V gene sequence: CDR1 MNHEY, CDR2 SVGAGI. The CDR3 spells CASSYSGTGIYEQYF. CDR3 nucleotide sequence: TGTGCCAGCAGTTACTCGGGGACAGGCATCTACGAGCAGTACTTC.

CDR3 nucleotides: TGTGCCAGCAGCTTGGGACTAGCGGGCTACACAGATACGCAGTATTTT. It translates to CASSLGLAGYTDTQYF. The V gene is TRBV7-9, the J gene TRBJ2-3; TRBD2 agrees at 12 bases. The CDR3 sequence is 16 residues long. Germline V gene data show CDR1 as SEHNR and CDR2 as FQNEAQ (reference sequence). V dropped 3 bases and J dropped 2; count of bases not matched to a gene: 3.

The CDR3 nucleotides are TGTGCCAGCAGTCTTAGCCTCCAAGAGACCCAGTACTTC. Translated, it gives CASSLSLQETQYF. The J gene is TRBJ2-5, the V gene TRBV6-5; the D is unclear. Germline V gene lookup returns CDR1 MNHEY and CDR2 SVGAGI. This CDR3 is built from 13 residues. Trimming stripped 5 bases from V and 1 base from J, with 8 bases between.

This chain connects TRBV27 to TRBJ2-4; TRBD2 might be the D (5 bases). V shed 5 bases and J shed 5 bases, with 13 bases lying between them. The V gene's germline CDR1 is MNHEY and CDR2 SMNVEV (reference sequence). CDR3 length equals 14 residues. The CDR3 sequence is CASSPGLWENIQYF. CDR3 coding DNA: TGTGCCAGCAGTCCGGGGTTGTGGGAAAACATTCAGTACTTC.

The chain uses TRBV5-4 and TRBJ2-1, with D perhaps given as TRBD1 or TRBD2 (5 bases each). Trimming left V 4 bases short and J 10 bases short, with 12 bases between. The CDR3 loop spans 12 amino acids. CDR1 is SGHNT and CDR2 is YYREEE in the germline V gene (reference sequence). CDR3 sequence reads: CASSPGQREQFF. CDR3 DNA sequence: TGTGCCAGCAGCCCAGGGCAGCGGGAGCAGTTCTTC. The whole variable domain, filled in from reference TRBV5-4 and TRBJ2-1, reads ETGVTQSPTHLIKTRGQQVTLRCSSQSGHNTVSWYQQALGQGPQFIFQYYREEENGRGNFPPRFSGLQFPNYSSELNVNALELDDSALYLCASSPGQREQFFGPGTRLTVL.

The chain is built from TRBV4-3 and TRBJ2-1; D perhaps matches TRBD2 (5 bases). The CDR3 runs 15 residues. The V end lost 0 bases, the J end lost 5 bases, and 11 bases lay between the germline ends. Germline V CDR1 and CDR2: LGHNA, YSLEER. As DNA, the CDR3 is TGCGCCAGCAGCCAAGACGAGGACTTCAACAATGAGCAGTTCTTC. Translated, it gives CASSQDEDFNNEQFF.

The chain has TRBV10-2 and TRBJ2-2; D is ambiguous. CDR3 size: 11 residues. Per germline, CDR1 WSHSY and CDR2 SAAADI. Trimming pared 5 bases from V and 6 bases from J, leaving 4 bases between. Written as DNA, the CDR3 is TGCGCCAGCAGTATAGCCGGGGAGCTGTTTTTT. Translated, it gives CASSIAGELFF.

The gene calls are TRBV10-1 and TRBJ2-2; unclear D gene. Germline assignment: CDR1 WNHNN and CDR2 SYGVQD (reference sequence). Trimming took off 2 bases at V and 5 bases at J, with 9 bases between the two ends. This CDR3 is 14 amino acids long. This CDR3 reads CASSETELTGELFF. DNA of the CDR3: TGCGCCAGCAGTGAGACGGAACTTACCGGGGAGCTGTTTTTT.

The chain carries TRBV18 and TRBJ2-7; either TRBD1 or TRBD2 may fit D (5 bases each). This CDR3 is built from 14 residues. V lost 3 bases and J lost 3, with 12 bases in between. Germline lookup yields CDR1 KGHSH and CDR2 LQKENI. Written as DNA, the CDR3 is TGTGCCAGCTCACCCCGGGACGGAAACTACGAGCAGTACTTC. This encodes CASSPRDGNYEQYF. Full variable domain (remainder filled in from reference TRBV18 and TRBJ2-7): NAGVMQNPRHLVRRRGQEARLRCSPMKGHSHVYWYRQLPEEGLKFMVYLQKENIIDESGMPKERFSAEFPKEGPSILRIQQVVRGDSAAYFCASSPRDGNYEQYFGPGTRLTVT.

This clone was seen a few times. The chain employs TRBV18 and TRBJ1-1, with D perhaps matching TRBD1 (5 bases). Germline loops: CDR1 KGHSH, CDR2 LQKENI. V lost 3 bases and J lost 5, with 19 bases in between. This CDR3 spans 16 amino acids. The CDR3 sequence: CASSPNPQDPATEAFF. CDR3 nucleotides: TGTGCCAGCTCACCGAACCCACAGGACCCTGCGACTGAAGCTTTCTTT.

Only one count was recorded for this clone. The V and J genes are TRBV28 and TRBJ1-2; 10 bases fit TRBD1. CDR3 length: 15 amino acids. The V segment lost 3 bases and the J segment 3 bases; nucleotides outside the gene matches: 4. Germline V gene lookup returns CDR1 MDHEN and CDR2 SYDVKM. CDR3 loop: CASSLRDRGDYGYTF. DNA for the CDR3: TGTGCCAGCAGTTTGCGGGACAGGGGAGACTATGGCTACACCTTC.

V is TRBV7-3 and J is TRBJ2-3; 13 bases line up with TRBD2. In germline, CDR1 is SGHTA, CDR2 FQGTGA. V shed 1 base and J 5 bases; nucleotides not matched to a gene: 15. This CDR3 has 20 amino acids. CDR3 DNA sequence: TGTGCCAGCAGCTTAAGCCCTAAGGGCGGACTAGCGGGAGTAAGAGATACGCAGTATTTT. It specifies CASSLSPKGGLAGVRDTQYF. Full variable domain (rest looked up from reference TRBV7-3 and TRBJ2-3): GAGVSQTPSNKVTEKGKYVELRCDPISGHTALYWYRQSLGQGPEFLIYFQGTGAADDSGLPNDRFFAVRPEGSVSTLKIQRTERGDSAVYLCASSLSPKGGLAGVRDTQYFGPGTRLTVL.

The gene calls are TRBV2 and TRBJ2-7; 7 nucleotides align to TRBD1. The V segment lost 7 bases and the J segment 1 base; nucleotides outside the gene matches: 1. The CDR3 runs 12 residues. CDR1 SNHLY and CDR2 FYNNEI come from the germline V gene. CDR3 sequence (DNA): TGTGCCAGCAAGGGACAGTCCTACGAGCAGTACTTC. Its protein product is CASKGQSYEQYF. Looking up the rest from reference TRBV2 and TRBJ2-7 gives the full variable domain: EPEVTQTPSHQVTQMGQEVILRCVPISNHLYFYWYRQILGQKVEFLVSFYNNEISEKSEIFDDQFSVERPDGSNFTLKIRSTKLEDSAMYFCASKGQSYEQYFGPGTRLTVT.

This clone has a handful of counts. This chain joins TRBV27 and TRBJ2-3; TRBD2 is a possible D gene (5 bases). This CDR3 is built from 14 residues. Germline CDR1 MNHEY, CDR2 SMNVEV (reference sequence). The V end was cut by 3 bases, the J end by 5 bases, with 12 bases between. The CDR3 sequence: CASSFVGEEDTQYF. The CDR3 DNA reads TGTGCCAGCAGTTTTGTGGGAGAAGAAGATACGCAGTATTTT.

The rearrangement joins TRBV25-1 to TRBJ2-2; D assignment may be TRBD1 or TRBD2 (5 bases each). Germline CDR1 MGHDK, CDR2 SYGVNS. This CDR3 comprises 17 residues. Trimming took 0 bases from V and 4 from J, leaving 15 bases between them. The CDR3 loop reads CASSEYAEGSVTGELFF. CDR3 DNA: TGTGCCAGCAGTGAATATGCCGAGGGGTCGGTCACCGGGGAGCTGTTTTTT.

V gene TRBV5-4 combines with J gene TRBJ2-1, with D uncertain. V was shortened by 7 bases and J by 6 bases, with 20 bases between the two germline ends. Germline assignment: CDR1 SGHNT and CDR2 YYREEE (reference sequence). The length of the CDR3 is 15 residues. In DNA, the CDR3 is TGTGCCAGCGGCCCTAAGCTTGAACGCGGCAATGAGCAGTTCTTC. The encoded protein is CASGPKLERGNEQFF. The whole variable domain, filled in from reference TRBV5-4 and TRBJ2-1, reads ETGVTQSPTHLIKTRGQQVTLRCSSQSGHNTVSWYQQALGQGPQFIFQYYREEENGRGNFPPRFSGLQFPNYSSELNVNALELDDSALYLCASGPKLERGNEQFFGPGTRLTVL.

To note about this clone: Other DNA sequences from this sample encode an identical CDR3 as well. The chain carries TRBV27 and TRBJ2-2; D is possibly TRBD1 (6 bases). V was cut by 2 bases and J by 5 bases, with 9 bases left in between. CDR1 and CDR2 (germline): MNHEY, SMNVEV (reference sequence). The CDR3 covers 14 residues. The CDR3, as DNA: TGTGCCAGCAGTTTAGGGGGCGGGACCGGGGAGCTGTTTTTT. Residues: CASSLGGGTGELFF.

The chain is built from TRBV4-3 and TRBJ2-7; maybe TRBD1 (5 bases). Per the germline V gene, CDR1 is LGHNA and CDR2 is YSLEER. There are 16 residues in the CDR3. The V end lost 1 base, the J end lost 3 bases, and 16 bases lay between the germline ends. CDR3 in amino acids: CASSQGVAGLSYEQYF. The CDR3 DNA is TGCGCCAGCAGCCAAGGGGTGGCAGGGTTGAGCTACGAGCAGTACTTC.

The CDR3: CASSLILSYEQYF. CDR3 coding DNA: TGTGCCAGCAGCCTCATTTTGTCCTACGAGCAGTACTTC. The chain carries TRBV11-2 and TRBJ2-7; D remains unclear. Germline CDR1 is SGHAT and CDR2 is FQNNGV. V shed 5 bases and J shed 1 base, with 9 bases lying between them. This CDR3 is built from 13 residues.

The V gene is TRBV10-3, the J gene TRBJ2-1, with D tentatively TRBD1 (5 bases). From germline, CDR1 is ENHRY and CDR2 SYGVKD. The CDR3 runs 13 residues. V lost 10 bases and J 8 bases, leaving 18 bases between the germline ends. CDR3: CATRSGIGDEQFF. CDR3 nucleotides: TGTGCCACCCGGTCAGGGATCGGCGATGAGCAGTTCTTC.

The CDR3 coding sequence is TGTGCCAGCAGCCCGGACGGGTGGACTGAAGCTTTCTTT. Its translation: CASSPDGWTEAFF. The rearrangement uses TRBV27 and TRBJ1-1; the D is unclear. The V end was cut by 6 bases, the J end by 5 bases, with 13 bases between. Germline CDR1 and CDR2: MNHEY and SMNVEV (reference sequence). The CDR3 loop spans 13 amino acids.

V gene TRBV27 combines with J gene TRBJ2-1; D is perhaps TRBD1 (6 bases). V lost 5 bases, J lost 2 bases, and 10 bases lay in between. This CDR3 comprises 14 residues. CDR1 is MNHEY, CDR2 SMNVEV, per germline (reference sequence). The CDR3 loop reads CASSREGAYNEQFF. CDR3 DNA: TGTGCCAGCAGTCGCGAGGGGGCCTACAATGAGCAGTTCTTC.